This is a list of T cell receptor beta chains from one sample in a study of blood T cell repertoires in COVID-19. The method was immunoSEQ multiplex PCR; TCRdb's version includes in-frame clones alone and lacks a portion of them. The table has around 250,000 clones, 86% seen once; the top ten hold roughly 5.2%. The sequenced material came from peripheral blood. The receptors here all came from an elderly woman with COVID-19, enrolled during active disease. Each CDR3 is given with its conserved first and last residue. Fields, in order: J gene, D gene, clone size, V gene, CDR3 DNA, CDR3 protein. A D gene is named only where the DNA matches it firmly. The size entry is marked missing in some rows and otherwise reads once, few, many or a size class.

j_call: TRBJ1-3
d_call: .
clone_size: .
v_call: TRBV7-6
cdr3_nt: TGTGCCAGCAGCTTAGGCACGGCAGGGGCTGGAAACACCATATATTTT
cdr3_aa: CASSLGTAGAGNTIYF

j_call: TRBJ1-6
d_call: .
clone_size: .
v_call: TRBV19
cdr3_nt: TGTGCCAGTACCACCCAAGGGGGATCAGCAGGAAATTCACCCCTCCACTTT
cdr3_aa: CASTTQGGSAGNSPLHF

j_call: TRBJ2-1
d_call: .
clone_size: .
v_call: TRBV6-2/TRBV6-3
cdr3_nt: TGTGCCAGCAGTTACGCAGGGGACAATGAGCAGTTCTTC
cdr3_aa: CASSYAGDNEQFF

j_call: TRBJ2-3
d_call: .
clone_size: .
v_call: TRBV10-1
cdr3_nt: TGCGCCAGCAGTGAGTCTTGGACTATCTTT
cdr3_aa: CASSESWTIF

j_call: TRBJ1-1
d_call: TRBD1
clone_size: few
v_call: TRBV5-5
cdr3_nt: TGTGCCAGCAGCTTGGGACAGGGGTGGGCTGAAGCTTTCTTT
cdr3_aa: CASSLGQGWAEAFF

j_call: TRBJ1-3
d_call: TRBD1
clone_size: .
v_call: TRBV7-8
cdr3_nt: TGTGCCAGCAGCTTAGTAGGGGGCTTCTCTGGAAACACCATATATTTT
cdr3_aa: CASSLVGGFSGNTIYF

j_call: TRBJ2-1
d_call: .
clone_size: .
v_call: TRBV24-1
cdr3_nt: TGTGCCACCGGCGGGACCGAGGGATATGAGCAGTTCTTC
cdr3_aa: CATGGTEGYEQFF

j_call: TRBJ1-3
d_call: .
clone_size: .
v_call: TRBV19
cdr3_nt: TGTGCCAGTAGTACTCAGGGAGGAGGAAACACCATATATTTT
cdr3_aa: CASSTQGGGNTIYF

j_call: TRBJ2-7
d_call: .
clone_size: once
v_call: TRBV7-9
cdr3_nt: TGTGCCAGCAGCTTAAGTCGTTTCGGAACTAGCAGCTCCTACGAGCAGTACTTC
cdr3_aa: CASSLSRFGTSSSYEQYF

j_call: TRBJ2-1
d_call: TRBD2
clone_size: .
v_call: TRBV7-8
cdr3_nt: TGTGCCAGCAGCTCCCGTGGGACTAGTGCTGATGAGCAGTTCTTC
cdr3_aa: CASSSRGTSADEQFF

j_call: TRBJ2-2
d_call: TRBD2
clone_size: .
v_call: TRBV7-2
cdr3_nt: TGTGCCAGCAGCTTACTAGCGGGGGACCACACCGGGGAGCTGTTTTTT
cdr3_aa: CASSLLAGDHTGELFF